This section outlines one TCR beta chain sequence together with its context. The antigen is undetermined. Data came from immunoSEQ multiplex PCR; TCRdb stores just in-frame clones and leaves some out. The sample lists around 97,000 clones, approximately 94% seen once, with 0.9% to 1.5% in the top ten. The data originate from a study of graft-versus-host responses after intestinal transplantation. Across the study: Each recipient received a multivisceral, liver-intestinal, or isolated intestinal graft.

General study points: High graft-versus-host to host-versus-graft clonal ratios were seen in allografts of patients with graft-donor T cell macrochimerism. Researchers found GvH clones in recipient marrow, and some showed up first in ileum or blood.

The CDR3 extends over 13 amino acids. V gave up 10 bases and J gave up 5 bases, with 17 bases separating them. Germline V gives CDR1 LGHNT, CDR2 FRNRAP. The clonotype comes from a human donor who received an intestinal transplant. The specimen comprised unstimulated CD8+ T cells sorted from spleen or lymph node cells, sampled before intestinal transplant. This sequence joins TRBV12-5 and TRBJ2-5; D may be TRBD2 (6 bases). This CDR3 is CATSWEDEETQYF. In DNA, the CDR3 is TGTGCTACCTCTTGGGAGGATGAGGAGACCCAGTACTTC.